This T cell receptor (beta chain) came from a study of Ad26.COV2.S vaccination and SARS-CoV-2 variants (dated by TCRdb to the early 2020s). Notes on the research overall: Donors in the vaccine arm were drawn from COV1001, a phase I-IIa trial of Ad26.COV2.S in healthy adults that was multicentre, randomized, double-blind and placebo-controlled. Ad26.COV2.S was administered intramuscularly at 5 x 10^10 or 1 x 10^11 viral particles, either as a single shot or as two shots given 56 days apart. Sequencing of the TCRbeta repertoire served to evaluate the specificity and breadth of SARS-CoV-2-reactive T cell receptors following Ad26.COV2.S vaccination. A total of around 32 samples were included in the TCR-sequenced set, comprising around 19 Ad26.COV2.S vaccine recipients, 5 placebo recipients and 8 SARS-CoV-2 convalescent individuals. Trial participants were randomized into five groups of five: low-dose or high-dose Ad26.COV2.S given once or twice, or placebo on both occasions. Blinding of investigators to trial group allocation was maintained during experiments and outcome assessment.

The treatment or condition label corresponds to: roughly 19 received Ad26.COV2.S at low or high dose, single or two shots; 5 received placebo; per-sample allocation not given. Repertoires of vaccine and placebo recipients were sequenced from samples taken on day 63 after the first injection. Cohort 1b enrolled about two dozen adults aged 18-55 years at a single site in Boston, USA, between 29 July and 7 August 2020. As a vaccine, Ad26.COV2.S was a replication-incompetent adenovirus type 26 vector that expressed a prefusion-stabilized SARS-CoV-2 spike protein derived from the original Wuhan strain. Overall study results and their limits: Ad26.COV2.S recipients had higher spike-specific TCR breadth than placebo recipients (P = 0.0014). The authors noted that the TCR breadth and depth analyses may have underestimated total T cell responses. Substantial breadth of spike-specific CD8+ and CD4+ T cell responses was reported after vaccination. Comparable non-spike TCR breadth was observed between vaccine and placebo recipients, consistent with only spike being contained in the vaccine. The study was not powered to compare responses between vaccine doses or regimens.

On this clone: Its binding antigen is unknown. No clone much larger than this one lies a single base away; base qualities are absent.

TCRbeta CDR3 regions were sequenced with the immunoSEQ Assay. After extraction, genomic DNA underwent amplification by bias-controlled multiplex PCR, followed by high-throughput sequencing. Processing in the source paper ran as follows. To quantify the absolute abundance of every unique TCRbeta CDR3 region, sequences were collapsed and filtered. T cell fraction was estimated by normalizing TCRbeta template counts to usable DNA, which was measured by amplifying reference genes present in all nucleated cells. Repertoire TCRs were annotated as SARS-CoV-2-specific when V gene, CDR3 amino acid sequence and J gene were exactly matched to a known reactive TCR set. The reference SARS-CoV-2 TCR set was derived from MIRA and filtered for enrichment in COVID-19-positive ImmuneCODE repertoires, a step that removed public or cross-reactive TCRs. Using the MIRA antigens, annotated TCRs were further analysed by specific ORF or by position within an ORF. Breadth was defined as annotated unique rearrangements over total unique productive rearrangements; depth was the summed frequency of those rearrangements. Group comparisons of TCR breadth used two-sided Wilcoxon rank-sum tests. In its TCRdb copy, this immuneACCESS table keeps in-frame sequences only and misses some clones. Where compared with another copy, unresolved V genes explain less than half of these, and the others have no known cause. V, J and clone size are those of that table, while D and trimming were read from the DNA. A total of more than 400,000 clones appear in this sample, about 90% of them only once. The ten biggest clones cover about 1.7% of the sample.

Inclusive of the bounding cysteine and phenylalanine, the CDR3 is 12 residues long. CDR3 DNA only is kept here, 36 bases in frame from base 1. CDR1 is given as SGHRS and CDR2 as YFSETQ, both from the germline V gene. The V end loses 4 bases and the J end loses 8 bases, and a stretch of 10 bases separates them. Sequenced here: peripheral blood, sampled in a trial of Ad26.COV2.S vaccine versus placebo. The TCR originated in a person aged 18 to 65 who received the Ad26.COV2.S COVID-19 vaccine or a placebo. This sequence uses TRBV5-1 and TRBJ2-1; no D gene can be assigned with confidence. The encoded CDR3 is CASSPELDEQFF. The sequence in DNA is TGCGCCAGCAGCCCAGAGTTGGATGAGCAGTTCTTC.